This T cell receptor (beta chain) came from a study of blood T cells in healthy people across ages (dated by TCRdb to 2013 to 2016). Concerning the study at large: In model experiments, template switching captured about one uniquely barcoded TCR beta cDNA molecule for every two T cells. Age-related changes in TCR beta repertoire diversity were measured in the study by deep sequencing normalized with unique cDNA molecular identifiers. The donors were split into four age groups: young (average 16 years), middle-aged (more than 35), aged (roughly 65) and long-lived (over 75). To avoid experimental bias, donors of different ages were spread randomly across the sequencing lanes. For two donors (one aged 18 to 30 and one aged 80 or older), the study analyzed two additional independent replicas of 1 million unique cDNA reads from the same blood draw.

Concerning this clonotype: Its antigen is not yet known. The record has no base qualities; no much larger clone is one base away.

The germline V gene sets CDR1 to SGHRS and CDR2 to YFSETQ. V was cut back by 1 base and J by 1 base, leaving a gap of 12 bases between them. The CDR3, from cysteine to phenylalanine, totals 15 residues. Of the read, only the CDR3 DNA is kept; its 45 bases are in frame from base 1. The donors were 40 or so Caucasian individuals from Russia, aged roughly 6 to 95 years, who were systemically healthy. Each donor gave around 9.8 milliliters of peripheral blood, collected into EDTA-treated Vacutainer tubes. PBMCs were isolated by Ficoll-Paque density-gradient centrifugation, with at least 7 million obtained per sample. Trizol reagent was used to extract total RNA from PBMCs, with at least 6 micrograms per sample. For every donor, an aliquot of PBMCs went through flow cytometry to measure the percentages of naive CD45RAhigh/CD27high T cells. Paper-wide results and their limitations: The long-lived group showed more naive CD4+ T cells, fewer expanded clones and increased TCR diversity than the aged group, suggesting age selection. Observed TCR beta diversity per million T cells fell roughly linearly with age, and a significant reduction was already apparent by age about 36. The CMV infection status of donors was not known, potentially confounding age-related changes in expanded clonotypes. Conclusive comparison of naive and antigen-experienced compartments was prevented by the profiling of bulk unsorted PBMCs. There was a strong correlation between observed TCR beta diversity and the percentage of naive T cells measured by flow cytometry. Estimates of total diversity based on one million sequenced T cells were regarded as lower bounds and as underestimates.

The library relied on 5' RACE. The second PCR ran for about 6 to 11 cycles and used a J-beta primer mix along with a sample-barcoded 5' primer. Each TCR beta cDNA molecule received a unique molecular identifier from a template-switch 5' adaptor carrying 12 random nucleotides. Each sample yielded at least 2.5 million CDR3-containing paired-end reads. The Mint cDNA synthesis kit, primed by a TRBC-specific oligonucleotide, was used to synthesize first-strand cDNA from all RNA. All cDNA was treated with uracil-DNA glycosylase and then went through a first 18-cycle PCR with the universal primers M1SS and BC2_uni_R. On the study's bioinformatics: Each sample was normalized by randomly selecting 1 million high-quality reads, each carrying a distinct molecular identifier. Instead of being binned into consensus sequences, reads that shared molecular identifiers were thrown out. MiTCR, with a Q25 quality threshold and the strictest error-elimination algorithm, was used for CDR3 identification, clonotype clustering and error correction. A nonparametric unseen species model with Euler transformation was used to estimate a lower bound on total TCR beta diversity. TCRdb's own reprocessing of the public reads used fastp at Q25 and MiXCR and kept productive beta chains. A single entry per CDR3 protein holds the most common genes and DNA from its merged rows. What appears here as the V and J calls and clone size reflects TCRdb's work, not the paper's. This sample is represented by 1.8 million or so distinct CDR3 sequences; about 39% of them were singletons. The ten largest clones capture more than 20% of the sample.

The chain joins TRBV5-1 to TRBJ2-7; the D gene is perhaps TRBD2, on 6 matching bases. This receptor was obtained from a human donor in good health. Sequencing used blood. The CDR3 reads as follows: CASSLTGGLSYEQYF. In nucleotides, the sequence is TGCGCCAGCAGCTTGACTGGGGGGTTATCCTACGAGCAGTACTTC.